This paragraph covers one T cell receptor (beta chain) sequence. The entry originates in a study of cytomegalovirus exposure and HLA in healthy donors. From germline, CDR1 is SGHDT and CDR2 YYEEEE. This CDR3 has 16 residues. V lost 4 bases to trimming and J lost 5 bases; unmatched junction nucleotides: 11. Use of 60 Vbeta and 13 Jbeta primers characterized the PCR. Profiling relied on immunoSEQ multiplex PCR, and the TCRdb table lists in-frame clones only, not all of them. Counted here are about 120,000 clones, about 80% occurring once; the ten biggest clones make up roughly 2%. This chain connects TRBV5-6 to TRBJ2-5; 10 nucleotides align to TRBD1. The clonotype was recovered from a man in his late teens or twenties in good health and CMV-seronegative. Sequencing was carried out using PBMCs. Here the CDR3 reads CASSPVWGTGVETQYF. The CDR3 nucleotides read TGTGCCAGCAGCCCGGTCTGGGGGACAGGGGTTGAGACCCAGTACTTC.